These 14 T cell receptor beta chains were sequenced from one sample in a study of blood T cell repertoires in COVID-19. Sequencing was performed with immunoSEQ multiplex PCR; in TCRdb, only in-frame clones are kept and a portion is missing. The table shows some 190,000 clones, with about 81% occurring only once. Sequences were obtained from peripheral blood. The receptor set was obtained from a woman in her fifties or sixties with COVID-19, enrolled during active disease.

CDR3 DNA sequence: TGTGCCATCAGTGACAACAGGGGCGAGTACGAGCAGTACTTC. This sequence encodes CAISDNRGEYEQYF. This chain joins TRBV10-3 and TRBJ2-7; the match to TRBD1 covers 7 bases. The J segment lost 4 bases and the V segment lost 3 bases, leaving 6 bases of the junction unmatched. CDR3 size: 14 residues. Germline V gene sequence: CDR1 ENHRY, CDR2 SYGVKD.

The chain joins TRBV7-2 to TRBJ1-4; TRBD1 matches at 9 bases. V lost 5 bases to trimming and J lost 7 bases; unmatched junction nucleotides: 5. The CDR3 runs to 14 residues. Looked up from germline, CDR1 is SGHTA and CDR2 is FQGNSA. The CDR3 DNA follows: TGTGCCAGCAGCCAGACAGGGGGTGGTGAAAAACTGTTTTTT. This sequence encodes CASSQTGGGEKLFF.

The CDR3 DNA is TGCGCCAGCAGCCAAAACGACAGAACAGATACGCAGTATTTT. Protein: CASSQNDRTDTQYF. This chain connects TRBV4-3 to TRBJ2-3, with D perhaps TRBD1 (5 bases). CDR3 length: 14 amino acids. V gave up 2 bases and J gave up 3 bases, with 9 bases separating them. Looked up from germline, CDR1 is LGHNA and CDR2 is YSLEER.

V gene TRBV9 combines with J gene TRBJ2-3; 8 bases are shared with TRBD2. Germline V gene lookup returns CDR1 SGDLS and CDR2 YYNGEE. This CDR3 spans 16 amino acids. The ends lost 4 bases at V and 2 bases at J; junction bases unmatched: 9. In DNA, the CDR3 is TGTGCCAGCAGCCCCGCGGGAGGACAAATCACAGATACGCAGTATTTT. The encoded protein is CASSPAGGQITDTQYF.

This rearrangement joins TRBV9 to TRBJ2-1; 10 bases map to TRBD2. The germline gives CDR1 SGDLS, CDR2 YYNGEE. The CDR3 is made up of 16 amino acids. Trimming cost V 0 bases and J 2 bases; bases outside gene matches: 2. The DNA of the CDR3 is TGTGCCAGCAGCGTAGGAAGCGGGAGGGCCTACAATGAGCAGTTCTTC. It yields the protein CASSVGSGRAYNEQFF.

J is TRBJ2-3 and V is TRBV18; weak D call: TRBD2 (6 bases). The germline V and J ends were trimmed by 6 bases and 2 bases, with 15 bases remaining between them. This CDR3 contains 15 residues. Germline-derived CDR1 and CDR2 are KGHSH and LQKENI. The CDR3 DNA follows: TGTGCCAGCTCTCTATCGGGGACTCACACAGATACGCAGTATTTT. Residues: CASSLSGTHTDTQYF.

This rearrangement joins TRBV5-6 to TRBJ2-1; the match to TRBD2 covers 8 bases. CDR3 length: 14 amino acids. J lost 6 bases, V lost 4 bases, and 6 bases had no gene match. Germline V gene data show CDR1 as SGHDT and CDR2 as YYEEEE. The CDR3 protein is CASSPLGGGNEQFF. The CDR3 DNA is TGTGCCAGCAGCCCCCTCGGGGGGGGCAATGAGCAGTTCTTC. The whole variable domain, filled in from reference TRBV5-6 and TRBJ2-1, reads DAGVTQSPTHLIKTRGQQVTLRCSPKSGHDTVSWYQQALGQGPQFIFQYYEEEERQRGNFPDRFSGHQFPNYSSELNVNALLLGDSALYLCASSPLGGGNEQFFGPGTRLTVL.

CDR3 DNA sequence: TGCGCCAGCAGCTCGACTGGATCACCCCTCCACTTT. It encodes CASSSTGSPLHF. The rearrangement links TRBV5-1 to TRBJ1-6; unclear D gene. The germline V gene has CDR1 SGHRS and CDR2 YFSETQ. V gave up 3 bases and J gave up 10 bases, with 8 bases separating them. The CDR3 loop spans 12 amino acids.

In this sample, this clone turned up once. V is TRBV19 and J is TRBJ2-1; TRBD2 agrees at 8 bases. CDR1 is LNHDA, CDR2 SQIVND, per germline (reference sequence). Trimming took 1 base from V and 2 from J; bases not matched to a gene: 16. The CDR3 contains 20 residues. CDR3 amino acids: CASSIALTSGIGGAYNEQFF. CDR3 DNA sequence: TGTGCCAGTAGTATAGCTCTTACTAGCGGCATAGGAGGGGCCTACAATGAGCAGTTCTTC.

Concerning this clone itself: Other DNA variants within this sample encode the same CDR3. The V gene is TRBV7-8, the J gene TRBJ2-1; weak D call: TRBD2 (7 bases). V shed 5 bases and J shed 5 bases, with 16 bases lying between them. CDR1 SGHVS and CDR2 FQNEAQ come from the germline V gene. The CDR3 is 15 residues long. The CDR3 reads CASSLEGGGNNEQFF. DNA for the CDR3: TGTGCCAGCAGCCTCGAGGGAGGGGGTAACAATGAGCAGTTCTTC.

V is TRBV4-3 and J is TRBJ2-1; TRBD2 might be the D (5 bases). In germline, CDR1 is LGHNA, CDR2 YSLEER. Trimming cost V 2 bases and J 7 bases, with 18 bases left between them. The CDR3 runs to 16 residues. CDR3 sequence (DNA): TGCGCCAGCAGCCAAACAGCTCTAGCTAGTTATAATGAGCAGTTCTTC. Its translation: CASSQTALASYNEQFF.

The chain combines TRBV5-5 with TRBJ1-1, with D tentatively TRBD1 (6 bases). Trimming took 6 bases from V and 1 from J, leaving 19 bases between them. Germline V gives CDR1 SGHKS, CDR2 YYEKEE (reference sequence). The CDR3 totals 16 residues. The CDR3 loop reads CASILLAGAANTEAFF. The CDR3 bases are TGTGCCAGCATCCTCTTGGCAGGGGCGGCGAACACTGAAGCTTTCTTT.

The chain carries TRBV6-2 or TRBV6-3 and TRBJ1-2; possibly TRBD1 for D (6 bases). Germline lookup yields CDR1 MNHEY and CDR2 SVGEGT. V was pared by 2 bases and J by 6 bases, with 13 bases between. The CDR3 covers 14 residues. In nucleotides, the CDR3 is TGTGCCAGCAGTTACGCGAGGACAGCGGATGGCTACACCTTC. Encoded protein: CASSYARTADGYTF.

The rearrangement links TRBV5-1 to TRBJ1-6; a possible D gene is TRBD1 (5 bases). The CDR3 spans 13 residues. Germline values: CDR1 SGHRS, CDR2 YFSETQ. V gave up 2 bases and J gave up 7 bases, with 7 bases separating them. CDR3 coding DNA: TGCGCCAGCAGCTTCGGGGGGAATTCACCCCTCCACTTT. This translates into CASSFGGNSPLHF.